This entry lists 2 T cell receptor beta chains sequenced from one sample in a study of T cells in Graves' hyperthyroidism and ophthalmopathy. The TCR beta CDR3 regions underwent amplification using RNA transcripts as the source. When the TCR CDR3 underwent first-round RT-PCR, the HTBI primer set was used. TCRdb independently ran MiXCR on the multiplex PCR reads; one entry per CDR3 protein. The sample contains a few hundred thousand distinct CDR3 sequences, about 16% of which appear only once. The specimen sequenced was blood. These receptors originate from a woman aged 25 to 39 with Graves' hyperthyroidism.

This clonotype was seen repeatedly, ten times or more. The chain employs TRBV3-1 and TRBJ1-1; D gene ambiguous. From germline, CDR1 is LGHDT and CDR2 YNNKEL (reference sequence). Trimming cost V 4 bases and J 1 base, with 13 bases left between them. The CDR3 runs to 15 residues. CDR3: CASSLRGRWNTEAFF. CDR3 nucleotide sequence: TGTGCCAGCAGCCTCAGAGGCAGGTGGAACACTGAAGCTTTCTTT.

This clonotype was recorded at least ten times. CDR3 residues: CASSRGQGGIYEQYF. The CDR3 bases are TGTGCCAGCAGCCGCGGACAGGGGGGTATCTACGAGCAGTACTTC. The chain uses TRBV4-2 and TRBJ2-7, with 10 bases lining up with TRBD1. The J segment lost 3 bases and the V segment lost 4 bases, leaving 6 bases of the junction unmatched. Germline V gene data show CDR1 as LGHNA and CDR2 as YNFKEQ. The CDR3 extends over 15 amino acids.